These T cell receptor beta chains were read from a single sample in a study of radiotherapy plus CTLA-4 blockade in lung cancer. Sequencing was performed with immunoSEQ multiplex PCR; in TCRdb, only in-frame clones are kept and a portion is missing. The sample holds 50,000 or so clones; 70% to 90% are singletons and the top ten take approximately 7.8%. The sample here was peripheral blood, taken from a patient treated with radiotherapy plus ipilimumab. These receptor sequences come from a human donor with non-small cell lung cancer whose response to radiotherapy plus ipilimumab could not be evaluated. CDR3s include the opening cysteine and the closing phenylalanine or tryptophan. The D gene is left open where the match is weak. A row's size may be missing; if present it is once, few, many or a size class.

j_call,clone_size,d_call,v_call,cdr3_aa,cdr3_nt
TRBJ2-3,.,TRBD2,TRBV7-9,CAILGAGADTQYF,TGTGCCATCCTAGGGGCGGGAGCAGATACGCAGTATTTT
TRBJ1-4,.,TRBD1,TRBV7-9,CASSPRTGEKLFF,TGTGCCAGCAGCCCCAGGACAGGGGAAAAACTGTTTTTT
TRBJ2-1,.,TRBD2,TRBV7-2,CASSLDRGDYNEQFF,TGTGCCAGCAGCTTAGATCGGGGGGACTACAATGAGCAGTTCTTC
TRBJ2-1,.,.,TRBV25-1,CASSDGTAGQNPYNEQFF,TGTGCCAGCAGTGATGGTACAGCGGGACAAAACCCCTACAATGAGCAGTTCTTC
TRBJ2-3,once,.,TRBV29-1,CSSSGQDTQYF,TGCAGCTCGTCAGGGCAAGATACGCAGTATTTT
TRBJ1-1,.,.,TRBV9,CASAFLPEGNTEAFF,TGTGCCAGCGCCTTTCTCCCGGAGGGGAACACTGAAGCTTTCTTT
TRBJ2-7,once,TRBD1,TRBV5-5,CASSLSGTGQYEQYF,TGTGCCAGCAGCTTGTCGGGGACAGGGCAATACGAGCAGTACTTC
TRBJ1-2,.,.,TRBV6-6,CASSYSAGGPSYGYTF,TGTGCCAGCAGTTACTCCGCCGGGGGTCCTTCTTATGGCTACACCTTC
TRBJ2-2,.,TRBD1,TRBV5-1,CASSPGQGVTGELFF,TGCGCCAGCAGCCCGGGACAGGGGGTCACCGGGGAGCTGTTTTTT
TRBJ1-6,.,.,TRBV27,CASSLSPGSYNSPLHF,TGTGCCAGCAGTTTATCGCCAGGGTCCTATAATTCACCCCTCCACTTT
TRBJ2-5,.,TRBD2,TRBV14,CASSPGLLAVQETQYF,TGTGCCAGCAGCCCAGGCCTTCTAGCGGTTCAAGAGACCCAGTACTTC
TRBJ2-7,.,TRBD2,TRBV9,CASSVDGRAGEQYF,TGTGCCAGCAGCGTAGACGGGAGGGCCGGCGAGCAGTACTTC
TRBJ2-2,.,TRBD1,TRBV4-1,CASSRNSGQGAPTGELFF,TGCGCCAGCAGCCGAAATTCGGGACAGGGGGCTCCCACCGGGGAGCTGTTTTTT
TRBJ1-6,.,.,TRBV6-1,CASKRGADSPLHF,TGTGCCAGCAAGCGCGGTGCAGATTCACCCCTCCACTTT
TRBJ2-2,.,TRBD2,TRBV9,CASSVQLASTGELFF,TGTGCCAGCAGCGTACAACTAGCGAGCACCGGGGAGCTGTTTTTT
TRBJ2-1,.,.,TRBV27,CASSFGAGASSYNEQFF,TGTGCCAGCAGTTTTGGGGCGGGGGCCAGCTCCTACAATGAGCAGTTCTTC
TRBJ2-3,medium-sized,TRBD2,TRBV5-6,CASSLEGTSDSTDTQYF,TGTGCCAGCAGCTTGGAGGGGACTAGCGACAGCACAGATACGCAGTATTTT
TRBJ2-1,.,TRBD1,TRBV9,CASAGTGFSYNEQFF,TGTGCCAGCGCCGGGACAGGCTTTTCCTACAATGAGCAGTTCTTC
TRBJ2-1,.,TRBD2,TRBV7-9,CASSFPTAGELLNEQFF,TGTGCCAGCAGCTTCCCCACGGCGGGGGAGTTACTAAATGAGCAGTTCTTC
TRBJ2-7,.,.,TRBV5-4,CASSSRGGMSSYEQYF,TGTGCCAGCAGCTCGAGGGGCGGGATGAGCTCCTACGAGCAGTACTTC
TRBJ1-2,.,.,TRBV7-2,CASSLGGHSYGYTF,TGTGCCAGCAGCTTAGGGGGACACAGCTATGGCTACACCTTC
TRBJ1-2,.,.,TRBV27,CASSRGEGNYGYTF,TGTGCCAGCAGTCGCGGGGAGGGTAACTATGGCTACACCTTC
TRBJ2-5,.,TRBD2,TRBV29-1,CSVEFTSGTETQYF,TGCAGCGTTGAGTTTACTAGCGGAACAGAGACCCAGTACTTC
TRBJ2-1,.,TRBD2,TRBV4-3,CASSQPLAGGDNEQFF,TGCGCCAGCAGCCAACCCCTAGCGGGGGGGGACAATGAGCAGTTCTTC
TRBJ1-6,once,TRBD1,TRBV18,CASSPRRDRASPLHF,TGTGCCAGCTCACCACGCCGGGACAGGGCTTCACCCCTCCACTTT
TRBJ2-1,.,.,TRBV7-2,CASSLANSGPLNEQFF,TGTGCCAGCAGCTTAGCGAATAGCGGCCCTTTGAATGAGCAGTTCTTC
TRBJ1-1,.,TRBD1,TRBV5-1,CASSLNRGGTEAFF,TGCGCCAGCAGCTTAAACAGGGGGGGGACTGAAGCTTTCTTT
TRBJ1-6,once,.,TRBV5-1,CASSNGGSNSPLHF,TGCGCCAGCAGTAACGGGGGTAGTAATTCACCCCTCCACTTT
TRBJ1-5,few,.,TRBV30,CAWSPPSVLNQPQHF,TGTGCCTGGAGTCCCCCCTCCGTTCTCAATCAGCCCCAGCATTTT
TRBJ1-1,.,.,TRBV10-3,CAISEPGTEAFF,TGTGCCATCAGTGAGCCGGGCACTGAAGCTTTCTTT
TRBJ2-7,.,.,TRBV7-9,CASSSTEEQYF,TGTGCCAGCAGCTCGACTGAGGAGCAGTACTTC
TRBJ1-2,.,.,TRBV5-4,CASSLSRGKDGYTF,TGTGCCAGCAGCTTGAGTCGGGGGAAGGATGGCTACACCTTC
TRBJ2-3,.,TRBD2,TRBV5-1,CASSPGTSGGLTDTQYF,TGCGCCAGCAGCCCGGGGACTAGCGGGGGCCTGACAGATACGCAGTATTTT
TRBJ1-1,.,.,TRBV4-1,CASSQVWRGTNTEAFF,TGCGCCAGCAGCCAAGTTTGGCGGGGAACCAACACTGAAGCTTTCTTT
TRBJ2-2,once,TRBD1,TRBV9,CASSVRQGGTGELFF,TGTGCCAGCAGCGTAAGACAGGGTGGGACCGGGGAGCTGTTTTTT
TRBJ2-5,.,TRBD2,TRBV9,CASSLSGSGLETQYF,TGTGCCAGCAGCCTTAGCGGGAGTGGATTGGAGACCCAGTACTTC
TRBJ2-2,.,.,TRBV5-1,CASSGQSNTGELFF,TGCGCCAGCTCCGGACAGTCGAACACCGGGGAGCTGTTTTTT
TRBJ1-2,.,TRBD1,TRBV9,CASSVGGDSSLKAYGYTF,TGTGCCAGCAGCGTAGGCGGGGACAGCTCCCTTAAGGCCTATGGCTACACCTTC
TRBJ2-5,.,TRBD1,TRBV10-3,CAIDRDGETQYF,TGTGCCATCGACAGGGACGGGGAGACCCAGTACTTC
TRBJ2-3,.,TRBD2,TRBV30,CAWSSGRADTQYF,TGTGCCTGGAGCAGCGGGAGGGCAGATACGCAGTATTTT
TRBJ2-1,.,TRBD2,TRBV10-2,CASSDPGLVTNEQFF,TGCGCCAGCAGTGATCCGGGACTAGTAACCAATGAGCAGTTCTTC
TRBJ2-1,.,TRBD1,TRBV12-5,CASGLAWDRRSYNEQFF,TGTGCTAGTGGTTTGGCCTGGGACAGGCGCTCCTACAATGAGCAGTTCTTC
TRBJ1-1,.,TRBD1,TRBV7-9,CASRVTAGTANTEAFF,TGTGCCAGCAGGGTGACAGCCGGGACAGCAAACACTGAAGCTTTCTTT
TRBJ1-2,few,.,TRBV29-1,CSVGTDTNYGYTF,TGCAGCGTTGGAACCGACACCAACTATGGCTACACCTTC
TRBJ2-7,.,TRBD2,TRBV7-2,CASSPTTSGRAYEQYF,TGTGCCAGCAGCCCAACGACTAGCGGGAGGGCCTACGAGCAGTACTTC
TRBJ2-2,.,TRBD2,TRBV10-2,CASLLGAGGKFANTGELFF,TGCGCCAGCCTTTTGGGGGCGGGAGGGAAATTCGCGAACACCGGGGAGCTGTTTTTT
TRBJ2-7,.,.,TRBV7-2,CASSQSGSLAYEQYF,TGCGCCAGCAGCCAGAGCGGGTCGCTTGCCTACGAGCAGTACTTC
TRBJ1-5,once,.,TRBV6-4,CASSLPNQPQHF,TGTGCCAGCAGCCTACCTAATCAGCCCCAGCATTTT
TRBJ2-2,once,TRBD2,TRBV5-1,CASSSAGGISGELFF,TGCGCCAGCAGCTCCGCGGGGGGAATATCCGGGGAGCTGTTTTTT
TRBJ2-7,.,.,TRBV4-1,CASSQVGTRDGEQYF,TGCGCCAGCAGCCAAGTGGGGACAAGGGATGGCGAGCAGTACTTC
TRBJ2-7,once,TRBD1,TRBV29-1,CSVHWEQGARHEQYF,TGCAGCGTTCATTGGGAACAGGGGGCGCGACACGAGCAGTACTTC
TRBJ1-2,.,.,TRBV5-4,CASSLVDNYGYTF,TGTGCCAGCAGCTTGGTAGATAACTATGGCTACACCTTC
TRBJ1-4,.,.,TRBV7-2,CASSVRGGANEKLFF,TGTGCCAGCAGCGTCCGTGGGGGGGCTAATGAAAAACTGTTTTTT
TRBJ2-1,.,.,TRBV11-2,CASTQAGARGHNEQFF,TGTGCCAGCACGCAAGCGGGCGCTAGAGGCCACAATGAGCAGTTCTTC
TRBJ1-6,.,.,TRBV2,CASSEGGGLYSPLHF,TGTGCCAGCAGTGAAGGGGGGGGGTTGTATTCACCCCTCCACTTT
TRBJ2-6,few,.,TRBV4-1,CASSHGQLSGANVLTF,TGCGCCAGCAGCCACGGACAGCTCTCTGGGGCCAACGTCCTGACTTTC